A selection of T cell receptor beta chains follows, all from one sample in a study of blood T cell repertoires in COVID-19. The method was immunoSEQ multiplex PCR; TCRdb's version includes in-frame clones alone and lacks a portion of them. The sample lists about 59,000 clones; around 70% were seen once. The specimen sequenced was peripheral blood. The receptors shown here come from a woman in her 70s with acute or convalescent COVID-19. Each CDR3 is given with its conserved first and last residue. D genes are given only for firm matches. Clone size is given for some rows only: seen once, a few or many times, or a class if the clone is expanded.

TRBV5-1	TRBD2	TRBJ2-1	.	TGCGCCAGCAGCTTGGGTAGCGGGGGTAATGAGCAGTTCTTC	CASSLGSGGNEQFF
TRBV11-2	TRBD2	TRBJ2-1	.	TGTGCCAGTAGAGCGGGGAATGAGCAGTTCTTC	CASRAGNEQFF
TRBV7-9	TRBD1	TRBJ2-4	.	TGTGCCAGCAGCCCGCGGACAGGGGTGAACATTCAGTACTTC	CASSPRTGVNIQYF
TRBV6-1	.	TRBJ1-6	.	TGTGCCAGCAGTGATCGGTGGGGGACACCGAATTCACCCCTCCACTTT	CASSDRWGTPNSPLHF
TRBV15	TRBD1	TRBJ2-1	.	TGTGCCACCAGCAGGAAGGCTTGGACAGGGGAGCAGTTCTTC	CATSRKAWTGEQFF
TRBV24-1	.	TRBJ1-2	.	TGTGCCACCGAGGACAGCAACTATGGCTACACCTTC	CATEDSNYGYTF
TRBV19	.	TRBJ1-6	.	TGTGCCAGTACCCTAGTAAAGCTCGGGAATTCACCCCTCCACTTT	CASTLVKLGNSPLHF
TRBV5-1	.	TRBJ1-2	.	TGCGCCAGCAGCTTGGCCGCAGGGACTAACTATGGCTACACCTTC	CASSLAAGTNYGYTF
TRBV27	TRBD1	TRBJ1-1	.	TGTGCCAGCAGTTTAAGTAGACAGGGCAACACTGAAGCTTTCTTT	CASSLSRQGNTEAFF
TRBV18	.	TRBJ1-6	.	TGTGCCAGCTCACCAGCAGGGGACCATTCACCCCTCCACTTT	CASSPAGDHSPLHF
TRBV21-1	.	TRBJ1-1	.	TGTGCCAGCAGCAAGACAGGGACGTTTTCGGACACTGAAGCTTTCTTT	CASSKTGTFSDTEAFF
TRBV14	.	TRBJ1-2	once	TGTGCCAGCAGCCCGGACAGACCACTCTATGGCTACACCTTC	CASSPDRPLYGYTF
TRBV5-1	.	TRBJ1-2	few	TGCGCCAGCAGCCCAGGTTATCTGACCTATGGCTACACCTTC	CASSPGYLTYGYTF
TRBV7-9	TRBD1	TRBJ2-3	.	TGTGCCAGCAGCTTAGCGGATCTGGAACAGGGGCCAGATACGCAGTATTTT	CASSLADLEQGPDTQYF
TRBV2	TRBD2	TRBJ2-3	.	TGTGCCAGCAGTGAGCGGACCCTAGCGGGGGGTGGGGATACGCAGTATTTT	CASSERTLAGGGDTQYF
TRBV2	TRBD2	TRBJ2-5	.	TGTGCCAGCAGTGAGGAGGGACTAGAGAAAGAGACCCAGTACTTC	CASSEEGLEKETQYF
TRBV5-1	.	TRBJ1-3	.	TGCGCCAGCAGCTTGTCCGACAGATCCTCTGGAAACACCATATATTTT	CASSLSDRSSGNTIYF
TRBV18	TRBD1	TRBJ2-4	.	TGTGCCAGCTCACCACGGGACAGGGGGCTTGGGTTAGCCAAAAACATTCAGTACTTC	CASSPRDRGLGLAKNIQYF
TRBV18	.	TRBJ2-1	.	TGTGCCAGCTCACCCAATTCGGGGACTCTAGCTGAGCAGTTCTTC	CASSPNSGTLAEQFF
TRBV30	.	TRBJ1-5	.	TGTGCCTGGAGTACACACACAGGGATTATAAATCAGCCCCAGCATTTT	CAWSTHTGIINQPQHF
TRBV30	.	TRBJ2-1	.	TGTGCCTGGAGCCTTAAACCGGGACAAACCTCCTACAATGAGCAGTTCTTC	CAWSLKPGQTSYNEQFF
TRBV7-3	.	TRBJ1-1	.	TGTGCCAGCAAAATAGGGGGTACTAACACTGAAGCTTTCTTT	CASKIGGTNTEAFF
TRBV18	.	TRBJ1-4	.	TGTGCCAGCTCACTCCAAAACTATCGTGCAACTAATGAAAAACTGTTTTTT	CASSLQNYRATNEKLFF
TRBV10-3	TRBD2	TRBJ2-1	few	TGTGCCATCCGGCCCGGACTAGCGGGGGGCAATGAGCAGTTCTTC	CAIRPGLAGGNEQFF
TRBV7-8	TRBD1	TRBJ2-4	.	TGTGCCAGCAGCTTGGGAACCGGGACAGGGGCGAGCCCAGTTGGGTTCTACATTCAGTACTTC	CASSLGTGTGASPVGFYIQYF
TRBV5-5	.	TRBJ2-3	.	TGTGCCAGCAGGCCGATACTATTAAGCACAGATACGCAGTATTTT	CASRPILLSTDTQYF
TRBV30	.	TRBJ1-1	.	TGTGCCTGGAGTGGGGGGGGGACCCGGACTGAAGCTTTCTTT	CAWSGGGTRTEAFF
TRBV7-7	.	TRBJ2-5	.	TGTGCCAGCAGCTTAGATCTGGCGGGGACCCAGTACTTC	CASSLDLAGTQYF